The clone carrying this TCR beta chain was observed once. Its antigen is currently unknown. Trimming pared 2 bases from V and 0 bases from J, leaving 4 bases between. Germline V gene lookup returns CDR1 ENHRY and CDR2 SYGVKD. CDR3 length: 14 amino acids. These data belong to a study of Ad26.COV2.S vaccination and SARS-CoV-2 variants. Study details: Among those in the COV1001 Ad26.COV2.S trial arm was the donor. Once or twice, 56 days apart, Ad26.COV2.S was delivered intramuscularly. Study results and limitations: The study found similar non-spike TCR breadth in vaccine and placebo recipients.

Assay: immunoSEQ multiplex PCR; the TCRdb copy retains only in-frame clones and omits some. The sample has roughly 300,000 clones, around 88% seen once. The treatment denotes: roughly 20 received Ad26.COV2.S at low or high dose, single or two shots; 5 received placebo; per-sample allocation not given. Collection of samples fell on day 63 after the first vaccine or placebo injection. V and J are TRBV10-3 and TRBJ1-4; D not certain. This specimen was peripheral blood, taken in a trial of Ad26.COV2.S vaccine versus placebo. This receptor was obtained from a person between 18 and 65 years old who received the Ad26.COV2.S COVID-19 vaccine or a placebo. CDR3 in DNA: TGTGCCATCAGTGAGAGGGCAACTAATGAAAAACTGTTTTTT. This codes for CAISERATNEKLFF.